This T cell receptor (beta chain) was found in a study of blood T cell repertoires in COVID-19. Across the whole study: Donors in the United States, Italy and Spain gave samples during acute or convalescent COVID-19. In each case, the material was cDNA or gDNA derived from T cells, B-cell-depleted T cells, or PBMCs.

Trimming took 1 base from V and 7 from J; bases not matched to a gene: 3. Germline CDR1 and CDR2: LGHDT and YNNKEL (reference sequence). CDR3 length: 14 residues. Original processing methods: Estimation of nucleated cell counts relied on the amplification of reference gene primers. Libraries were prepared by immunoSEQ multiplex PCR; TCRdb keeps only in-frame clonotypes and omits some of them. V, J and clone size were drawn from that table, and D and trimming were deduced from the DNA. Of roughly 330,000 clones listed, roughly 88% are singletons. Material: peripheral blood. This receptor was obtained from a woman aged 45 to 65 with active or convalescent COVID-19. V gene TRBV3-1 (or the pseudogene TRBV3-2) combines with J gene TRBJ1-2; 10 bases fit TRBD1. CDR3 sequence reads: CASSQGDRGGGYTF. In DNA, the CDR3 is TGTGCCAGCAGCCAAGGGGACAGGGGTGGTGGCTACACCTTC.